The clone carrying this T cell receptor (beta chain) was detected only a few times. Its antigen is not identified. This specimen belongs to a study of beta chain features in type 1 diabetes. On the study more broadly: Patients looked much like healthy donors when it came to age, gender and cell yields.

Study findings and constraints: For Type 1 diabetes patients, all four CD4+ subsets carried TCRB CDR3s that were moderately but significantly shorter. PCR might favor shorter templates, but any such skew would affect patients and controls equally.

Researchers reported sorting CD4+ naive, central memory, regulatory and stem cell-like memory cells via CD45RO/CCR7/CD25/CD127/CD95/CD27. The sequenced template was cDNA made from the entire isolated RNA. Sequencing used immunoSEQ multiplex PCR; TCRdb keeps in-frame clones, though not all of them. The data contain 38,000 or so clones, almost 65% of them singletons. CDR3 length: 13 amino acids. The germline CDR1 and CDR2 sequences are MNHEY and SVGAGI. V lost 6 bases to trimming and J lost 6 bases, with 12 bases between them. The gene calls are TRBV6-5 and TRBJ2-1; D is undetermined. Source material: Tregs from blood. This clonotype originated in a woman aged 25 to 39 in good health. Here the CDR3 reads CASSPAPSNEQFF. The CDR3 DNA sequence: TGTGCCAGCAGCCCCGCCCCCAGCAATGAGCAGTTCTTC.